This TCR beta chain was captured in a study of control samples from healthy donors and cancer patients (dated by TCRdb to about 2020). Library prep was done by the immunoSEQ multiplex PCR assay. Sourced from immuneACCESS, this table was stored by TCRdb with only in-frame sequences that have V and J called. A share of the clones is absent; for the studies checked, an unresolved V gene accounts for under half, and the remainder has no known explanation. The table for this sample lists more than 95,000 clones; more than 75% of them were counted only once. The ten biggest clones cover around 2% of the sample. As for this clone: Its target antigen remains unknown. There are no base qualities to consult, and no much larger clone falls within one base.

CDR3 length: 14 amino acids, cysteine to phenylalanine. CDR3 DNA only is kept here, 42 bases in frame from base 1. V ends up 4 bases short and J 0 bases short, with an unmatched junction base count of 2. Per the germline V gene, SGHDN is the CDR1 and FVKESK is the CDR2. The sample consisted of blood. This clonotype was sampled from a young man in good health. The chain is made from TRBV14 and TRBJ1-1; 7 middle bases align to TRBD1. CDR3 region: CASSLTGMNTEAFF. The nucleotide sequence is TGTGCCAGCAGCCTGACAGGGATGAACACTGAAGCTTTCTTT.